This T cell receptor (beta chain) emerged from a study of control samples from healthy donors and cancer patients. TCRdb's table, derived via immunoSEQ multiplex PCR, lists solely in-frame clones and lacks some. Of 15,000 or so clones listed, roughly 80% are singletons. The V gene's germline CDR1 is SGDLS and CDR2 YYNGEE. The V segment lost 0 bases and the J segment 6 bases; nucleotides outside the gene matches: 9. This CDR3 has 16 residues. This clonotype was sampled from a female donor with lung cancer. The chain uses TRBV9 and TRBJ2-3; 8 bases fit TRBD2. Sequenced sample: formalin-fixed, paraffin-embedded tissue. CDR3 loop: CASSVEATGGQDTQYF. The CDR3, as DNA: TGTGCCAGCAGCGTAGAAGCAACGGGAGGGCAGGATACGCAGTATTTT.